The T cell receptor (beta chain) described here comes from a study of blood T cell repertoires in COVID-19. Residents of about two dozen US areas, aged about 18 to 95 years, made up the participants. Before being deemed recovered, Cohort 3 donors had two negative PCRs, clearance, or symptom resolution. Here immunoSEQ multiplex PCR was the method, and the copy in TCRdb shows in-frame clones only, minus some. The table has some 500,000 clones, approximately 88% seen once; the top ten hold around 1.9%. Germline CDR1 DFQATT, CDR2 SNEGSKA (reference sequence). This CDR3 has 11 residues. Between the trimmed V and J ends, which lost 6 bases and 9 bases, there was a span of 14 bases.

Material for sequencing was PBMCs or T cells enriched from blood (not recorded which). This receptor was identified in a woman aged 40 to 55 who had recovered from COVID-19. This chain links TRBV20-1 with TRBJ1-2; the D gene is possibly TRBD1 (5 bases). CDR3 sequence (DNA): TGCAGTGCCAATTCTCCAGGGCGCTACACCTTC. It codes for CSANSPGRYTF.